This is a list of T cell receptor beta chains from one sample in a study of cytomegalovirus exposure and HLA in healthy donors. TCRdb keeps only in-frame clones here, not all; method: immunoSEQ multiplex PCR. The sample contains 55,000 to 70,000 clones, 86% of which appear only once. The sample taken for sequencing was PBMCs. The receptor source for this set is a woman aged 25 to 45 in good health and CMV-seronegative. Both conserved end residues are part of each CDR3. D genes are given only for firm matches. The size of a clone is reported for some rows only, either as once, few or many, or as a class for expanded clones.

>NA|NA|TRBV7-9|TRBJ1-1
TGTGCCAGCAGCTTAGGTTCCGGGAACACTGAAGCTTTCTTT
CASSLGSGNTEAFF
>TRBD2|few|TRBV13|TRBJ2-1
TGTGCCGTAGGAGAACTAGCGGGCGTTGAGCAGTTCTTC
CAVGELAGVEQFF
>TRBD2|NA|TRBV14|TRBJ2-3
TGTGCCAGCAGCCTAGCGGGAGGGCCGGATACGCAGTATTTT
CASSLAGGPDTQYF
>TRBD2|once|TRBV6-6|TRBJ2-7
TGTGCCAGCAGTTACGGCGGGAGGGTGTACTTC
CASSYGGRVYF
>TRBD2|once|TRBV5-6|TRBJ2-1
TGTGCCAGCAGCTTGGTGCCTAGCGGGAGGAATGAGCAGTTCTTC
CASSLVPSGRNEQFF
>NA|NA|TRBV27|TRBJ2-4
TGTGCCAGCAGTTTATCGGTTCAAGAGACAAGAAACATTCAGTACTTC
CASSLSVQETRNIQYF
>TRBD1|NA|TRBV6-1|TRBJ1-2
TGTGCCACATCCGGGACAGGGACCTATGGCTACACCTTC
CATSGTGTYGYTF
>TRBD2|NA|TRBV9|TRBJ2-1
TGTGCCAGCAGCGTAGTAGCGGGAGATTCCTACAATGAGCAGTTCTTC
CASSVVAGDSYNEQFF
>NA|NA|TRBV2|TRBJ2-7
TGTGCCAGCAGAAAAGACAGCCCTTTAGCTAATTACGAGCAGTACTTC
CASRKDSPLANYEQYF
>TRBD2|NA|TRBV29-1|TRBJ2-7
TGCAGCGCTGCGTGGAGCGGGAGTTACGAGCAGTACTTC
CSAAWSGSYEQYF
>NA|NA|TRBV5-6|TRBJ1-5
TGTGCCAGCAGCTTGGGGCAGGGGCGCAATCAGCCCCAGCATTTT
CASSLGQGRNQPQHF
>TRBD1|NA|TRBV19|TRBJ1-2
TGTGCCAGTAGTATAGATCAGCGACAGGGGAAAGACTATGGCTACACCTTC
CASSIDQRQGKDYGYTF
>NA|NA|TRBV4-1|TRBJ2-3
TGCGCCAGCAGCCGGACAGGAAATAGCGGGACGAGCACAGATACGCAGTATTTT
CASSRTGNSGTSTDTQYF
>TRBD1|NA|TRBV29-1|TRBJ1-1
TGCAGCGCCCATGGGCCGGGGACAGCCCCGAACACTGAAGCTTTCTTT
CSAHGPGTAPNTEAFF